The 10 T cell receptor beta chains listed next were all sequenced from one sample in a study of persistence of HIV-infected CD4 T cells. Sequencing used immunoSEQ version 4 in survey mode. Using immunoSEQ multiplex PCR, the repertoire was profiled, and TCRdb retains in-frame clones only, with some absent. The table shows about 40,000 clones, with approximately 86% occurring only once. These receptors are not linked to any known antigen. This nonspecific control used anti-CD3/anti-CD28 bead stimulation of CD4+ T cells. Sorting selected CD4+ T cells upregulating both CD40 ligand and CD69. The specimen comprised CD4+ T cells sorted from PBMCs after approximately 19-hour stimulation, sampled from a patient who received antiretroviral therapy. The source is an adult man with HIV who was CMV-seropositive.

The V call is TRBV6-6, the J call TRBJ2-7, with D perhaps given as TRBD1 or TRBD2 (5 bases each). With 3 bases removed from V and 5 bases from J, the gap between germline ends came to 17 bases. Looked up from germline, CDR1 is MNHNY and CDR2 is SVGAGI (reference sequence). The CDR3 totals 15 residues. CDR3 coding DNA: TGTGCCAGCAGTTATCAGGGACCGTCAAGGGACGAGCAGTACTTC. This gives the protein CASSYQGPSRDEQYF.

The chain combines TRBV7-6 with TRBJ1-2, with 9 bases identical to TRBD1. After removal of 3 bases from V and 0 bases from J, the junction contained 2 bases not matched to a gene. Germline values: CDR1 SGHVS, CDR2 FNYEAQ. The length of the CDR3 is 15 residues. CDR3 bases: TGTGCCAGCAGCTTTCGGACAGGGGCTAACTATGGCTACACCTTC. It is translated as CASSFRTGANYGYTF.

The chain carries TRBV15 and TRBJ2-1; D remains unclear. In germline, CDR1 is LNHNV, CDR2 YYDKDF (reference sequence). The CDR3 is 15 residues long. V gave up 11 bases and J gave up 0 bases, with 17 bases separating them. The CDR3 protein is CASSLGTRSYNEQFF. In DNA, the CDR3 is TGTGCCTCCTCCCTCGGAACACGCTCCTACAATGAGCAGTTCTTC.

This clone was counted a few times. This CDR3 is CASSYQMTTMNTEAFF. CDR3 DNA sequence: TGTGCCAGCAGTTACCAGATGACAACTATGAACACTGAAGCTTTCTTT. The chain combines TRBV6-5 with TRBJ1-1; D is unclear. The germline V gene has CDR1 MNHEY and CDR2 SVGAGI. This CDR3 contains 16 residues. V lost 2 bases to trimming and J lost 0 bases, with 13 bases between them.

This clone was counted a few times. CDR3 DNA: TGTGCCAGTAGTATAGACGGGCCCACAGGCAACTATGGCTACACCTTC. Residues: CASSIDGPTGNYGYTF. This sequence joins TRBV19 and TRBJ1-2; maybe TRBD1 (5 bases). Germline assignment: CDR1 LNHDA and CDR2 SQIVND (reference sequence). This CDR3 comprises 16 residues. V was clipped by 0 bases and J by 2 bases, with 13 bases between them.

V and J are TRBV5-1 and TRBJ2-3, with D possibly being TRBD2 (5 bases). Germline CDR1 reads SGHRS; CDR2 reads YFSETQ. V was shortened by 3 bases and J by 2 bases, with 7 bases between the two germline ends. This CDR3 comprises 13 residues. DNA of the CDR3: TGCGCCAGCAGCTCGGACTTCACAGATACGCAGTATTTT. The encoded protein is CASSSDFTDTQYF.

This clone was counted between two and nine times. This chain's CDR3 is CASSEAGNRNNSPLHF. The DNA for the CDR3 is TGTGCCAGCAGTGAAGCGGGGAATAGGAATAATTCACCCCTCCACTTT. The V gene is TRBV2, the J gene TRBJ1-6; D not resolved. Trimming took 0 bases from V and 5 from J, leaving 11 bases between them. This CDR3 has 16 amino acids. Germline V gene sequence: CDR1 SNHLY, CDR2 FYNNEI.

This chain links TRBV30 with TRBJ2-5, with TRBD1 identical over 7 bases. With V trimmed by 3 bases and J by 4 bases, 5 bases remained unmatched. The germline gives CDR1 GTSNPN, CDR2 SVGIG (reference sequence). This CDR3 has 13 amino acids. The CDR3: CAWRGTARETQYF. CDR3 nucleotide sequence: TGTGCCTGGAGAGGGACAGCCAGAGAGACCCAGTACTTC.

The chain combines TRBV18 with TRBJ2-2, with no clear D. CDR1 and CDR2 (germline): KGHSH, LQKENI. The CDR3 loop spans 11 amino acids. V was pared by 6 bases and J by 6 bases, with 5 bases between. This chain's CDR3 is CASSLPGELFF. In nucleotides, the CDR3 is TGTGCCAGCTCCCTCCCCGGGGAGCTGTTTTTT.

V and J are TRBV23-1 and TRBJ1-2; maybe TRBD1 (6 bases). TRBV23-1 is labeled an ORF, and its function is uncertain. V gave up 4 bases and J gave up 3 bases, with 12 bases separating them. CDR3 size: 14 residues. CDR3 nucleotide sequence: TGCGCCAGCAGTCGAGCAGGGGTCTACTATGGCTACACCTTC. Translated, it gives CASSRAGVYYGYTF.